This T cell receptor (beta chain) was documented in a study of beta chain features in type 1 diabetes. Regarding this clone: What it binds is unknown.

All of the isolated RNA was reverse transcribed, so expressed TCRB transcripts were sequenced. The method was immunoSEQ multiplex PCR; TCRdb's version includes in-frame clones alone and lacks a portion of them. The sample holds approximately 170,000 clones; approximately 9.9% are singletons and the top ten take around 2.5%. Overall study results and limits: Among patients, naive, central memory and Treg TCRB repertoires appeared more similar than among healthy donors.

CDR3 length: 17 amino acids. Trimming pared 4 bases from V and 2 bases from J, leaving 21 bases between. From germline, CDR1 is GTSNPN and CDR2 SVGIG (reference sequence). A sort by CD45RO/CCR7/CD25/CD127/CD95/CD27 yielded CD4+ naive, central memory, regulatory and stem cell-like memory cells. The sample consisted of central memory CD4+ T cells from blood. This TCR was recovered from a woman in her late teens or twenties in good health. The gene calls are TRBV30 and TRBJ1-3, with D perhaps matching TRBD1 (6 bases). The CDR3 nucleotides are TGTGCCTGGAAGGTGACAGGTCAATGGGGCCCTGGAAACACCATATATTTT. As protein: CAWKVTGQWGPGNTIYF.